One sample yielded the 8 T cell receptor beta chains listed below, sequenced in a study of T cell responses to AZD1222 COVID-19 vaccine. Produced via immunoSEQ multiplex PCR; TCRdb's table is partial and in-frame only. The data contain approximately 28,000 clones, 70% to 90% of them singletons. The source material was peripheral blood, sampled 28 days after the second AZD1222 dose. The receptors originated from an adult who received the AZD1222 COVID-19 vaccine.

The chain recombines TRBV19 with TRBJ1-2; D is uncertain. Germline-derived CDR1 and CDR2 are LNHDA and SQIVND (reference sequence). CDR3 length equals 14 residues. Trimming cost V 7 bases and J 5 bases, with 17 bases left between them. The CDR3 here is CASNREASGYGYTF. CDR3 sequence (DNA): TGTGCCAGTAATCGGGAGGCGAGTGGGTATGGCTACACCTTC.

This clone was recorded only once. The chain is built from TRBV28 and TRBJ1-6; TRBD1 is a possible D gene (6 bases). Germline assignment: CDR1 MDHEN and CDR2 SYDVKM. This CDR3 is built from 17 residues. V lost 5 bases and J 0 bases, leaving 14 bases between the germline ends. This CDR3 is CASSGWTVSSYNSPLHF. The CDR3 nucleotides read TGTGCCAGCAGTGGGTGGACAGTCAGCTCCTATAATTCACCCCTCCACTTT.

The chain joins TRBV5-4 to TRBJ2-2; 7 bases agree with TRBD1. Germline values: CDR1 SGHNT, CDR2 YYREEE (reference sequence). Trimming cost V 4 bases and J 4 bases; bases outside gene matches: 7. The CDR3 runs to 15 residues. CDR3 nucleotides: TGTGCCAGCAGCGCGGACAGGATCTCCACCGGGGAGCTGTTTTTT. Its protein product is CASSADRISTGELFF.

This clone was counted once. The chain has TRBV7-8 and TRBJ2-3; D unclear. Germline-derived CDR1 and CDR2 are SGHVS and FQNEAQ. This CDR3 has 18 amino acids. The germline V and J ends were trimmed by 1 base and 0 bases, with 17 bases remaining between them. In nucleotides, the CDR3 is TGTGCCAGCAGCTTAGGGGGTCCCCCTGGTTCTAGCACAGATACGCAGTATTTT. This gives the protein CASSLGGPPGSSTDTQYF.

The V call is TRBV4-2, the J call TRBJ2-1; perhaps TRBD2 as D (6 bases). Germline lookup yields CDR1 LGHNA and CDR2 YNFKEQ. V lost 1 base and J 4 bases, leaving 11 bases between the germline ends. CDR3 length: 15 residues. The CDR3 sequence: CASSQGAGPYNEQFF. The DNA of the CDR3 is TGTGCCAGCAGCCAAGGGGCGGGGCCTTACAATGAGCAGTTCTTC.

The chain carries TRBV28 and TRBJ2-2, with D uncertain. The germline V gene encodes CDR1 MDHEN and CDR2 SYDVKM. V dropped 6 bases and J dropped 0 bases, with 14 bases sitting between them. The CDR3 loop spans 16 amino acids. The DNA of the CDR3 is TGTGCCAGCAGCGGCCCTGGACGGGCGAACACCGGGGAGCTGTTTTTT. Protein sequence: CASSGPGRANTGELFF.

V gene TRBV7-9 combines with J gene TRBJ1-2; D unclear. This CDR3 contains 14 residues. The germline CDR1 and CDR2 sequences are SEHNR and FQNEAQ (reference sequence). Trimming stripped 5 bases from V and 3 bases from J, with 13 bases between. The CDR3 DNA reads TGTGCCAGCAGCAGAGAAGAGGGTTACTATGGCTACACCTTC. It encodes CASSREEGYYGYTF.

The chain joins TRBV5-1 to TRBJ1-5; 7 bases are a match to TRBD1. The germline CDR1 and CDR2 sequences are SGHRS and YFSETQ. Germline trimming cut 6 bases from V and 1 base from J; bases unmatched to any gene: 4. The CDR3 has 14 amino acids. CDR3 protein: CASKEGASNQPQHF. The CDR3 nucleotides are TGCGCCAGCAAGGAGGGGGCGAGCAATCAGCCCCAGCATTTT.